One and the same sample provided the 25 T cell receptor beta chains below, sequenced in a study of shared clonotypes between healthy human individuals. Method: immunoSEQ multiplex PCR; TCRdb's copy keeps in-frame clones and lacks some. This sample yields more than 2,000,000 clones, of which approximately 90% are seen a single time; roughly 0.13% belongs to the top ten. The sample taken for sequencing was naive CD4+ T cells sorted from blood. Subset given: CD45RA+ positively selected. The origin of the receptors is a man between 18 and 35 years old in good health.

This chain connects TRBV18 to TRBJ2-3, with TRBD1 matching over 7 bases. The germline V gene encodes CDR1 KGHSH and CDR2 LQKENI. The CDR3 consists of 14 residues. The V segment lost 4 bases and the J segment 1 base; nucleotides outside the gene matches: 2. CDR3 bases: TGTGCCAGCTCACGAGGGACAGGCACAGATACGCAGTATTTT. It translates to CASSRGTGTDTQYF.

CDR3 loop: CASSLGGLAGDSEQFF. CDR3 nucleotide sequence: TGTGCCAGCAGCTTAGGTGGACTAGCGGGAGATAGTGAGCAGTTCTTC. The genes are TRBV11-3 and TRBJ2-1, with 13 positions matching TRBD2. Germline CDR1 is SGHNT and CDR2 is YENEEA. The CDR3 loop spans 16 amino acids. V gave up 1 base and J gave up 9 bases; unmatched junction bases: 6.

The chain recombines TRBV27 with TRBJ2-7; D might be TRBD1 (6 bases). CDR1 is MNHEY, CDR2 SMNVEV, per germline (reference sequence). The CDR3 is 14 residues long. V lost 5 bases to trimming and J lost 6 bases, with 17 bases between them. CDR3 DNA sequence: TGTGCCAGCAGTCCCAGATTTACAGGGATCGAGCAGTACTTC. As protein: CASSPRFTGIEQYF.

The chain employs TRBV30 and TRBJ1-2, with D unresolved. The CDR3 is made up of 12 amino acids. Per germline, CDR1 GTSNPN and CDR2 SVGIG (reference sequence). Trimming shortened V by 1 base and J by 6 bases, and 9 bases separated the two germline ends. CDR3 nucleotide sequence: TGTGCCTGGAGTGCCCATCTTGATGGCTACACCTTC. Protein: CAWSAHLDGYTF.

The chain recombines TRBV6-6 with TRBJ2-5, with D tentatively TRBD2 (5 bases). The CDR3 is 14 residues long. V lost 6 bases and J 0 bases, leaving 11 bases between the germline ends. Germline values: CDR1 MNHNY, CDR2 SVGAGI (reference sequence). The CDR3 loop is CASSTTTHQETQYF. The CDR3 coding sequence is TGTGCCAGCAGCACGACTACTCACCAAGAGACCCAGTACTTC.

The chain uses TRBV9 and TRBJ1-4; tentatively, D is TRBD1 (6 bases). The V and J ends lost 4 bases and 5 bases respectively, with 15 bases between them. The CDR3 runs 15 residues. CDR1 is SGDLS and CDR2 is YYNGEE in the germline V gene. The CDR3 nucleotides are TGTGCCAGCAGCCCCGGGACAAAAGGGAATGAAAAACTGTTTTTT. Translation gives CASSPGTKGNEKLFF. Complete variable domain (other parts from reference TRBV9 and TRBJ1-4): DSGVTQTPKHLITATGQRVTLRCSPRSGDLSVYWYQQSLDQGLQFLIQYYNGEERAKGNILERFSAQQFPDLHSELNLSSLELGDSALYFCASSPGTKGNEKLFFGSGTQLSVL.

The sample holds a few counts of this clone. This chain links TRBV30 with TRBJ1-4; D is unclear. The ends were cut back, 3 bases at V and 11 bases at J, with 13 bases in the middle. Germline CDR1 is GTSNPN and CDR2 is SVGIG (reference sequence). The CDR3 loop spans 12 amino acids. CDR3 region: CAWSDLSPKLFF. The CDR3 coding sequence is TGTGCCTGGAGCGATCTCTCCCCGAAACTGTTTTTT.

This chain uses TRBV28 with TRBJ1-5, with TRBD1 identical over 8 bases. The V gene's germline CDR1 is MDHEN and CDR2 SYDVKM. CDR3 size: 14 residues. The J segment lost 4 bases and the V segment lost 4 bases, leaving 3 bases of the junction unmatched. This CDR3 is CASSWTGPNQPQHF. CDR3 DNA sequence: TGTGCCAGCAGTTGGACAGGGCCAAATCAGCCCCAGCATTTT.

This chain uses TRBV6-1 with TRBJ2-5; tentative D call: TRBD1 (6 bases). V was clipped by 1 base and J by 7 bases, with 19 bases between them. Germline CDR1 is MNHNS and CDR2 is SASEGT. CDR3 size: 16 residues. CDR3 sequence (DNA): TGTGCCAGCAGTGAAGTAGACCGATCCCTAGGGGGGACCCAGTACTTC. Translated, it gives CASSEVDRSLGGTQYF.

As regards this clone: This CDR3 is also generated by other DNA sequences in the sample. This sequence joins TRBV18 and TRBJ2-7; possible D gene TRBD1, 6 bases. CDR1 KGHSH and CDR2 LQKENI come from the germline V gene. The length of the CDR3 is 14 residues. V lost 3 bases and J lost 3, with 12 bases in between. This chain's CDR3 is CASSPSRDNYEQYF. The CDR3 nucleotides are TGTGCCAGCTCACCGAGCCGGGACAACTACGAGCAGTACTTC.

This rearrangement joins TRBV9 to TRBJ2-2, with D perhaps given as TRBD1 or TRBD2 (5 bases each). Per germline, CDR1 SGDLS and CDR2 YYNGEE. The CDR3 spans 15 residues. Trimming removed 0 bases from V and 4 bases from J, with 10 bases in between. This CDR3 is CASSVDGAGTGELFF. CDR3 nucleotide sequence: TGTGCCAGCAGCGTAGACGGGGCGGGCACCGGGGAGCTGTTTTTT.

The V and J genes are TRBV7-9 and TRBJ2-5; TRBD1 or TRBD2 may be the D gene (6 bases each). Germline CDR1 is SEHNR and CDR2 is FQNEAQ (reference sequence). Between the trimmed V and J ends, which lost 7 bases and 0 bases, there was a span of 27 bases. This CDR3 has 19 amino acids. The chain's CDR3 is CASTLGQKGLSTYQETQYF. The CDR3 coding sequence is TGTGCCAGCACCTTGGGACAAAAGGGACTTTCGACGTACCAAGAGACCCAGTACTTC.

The chain joins TRBV10-3 to TRBJ1-1, with unresolved D. With 2 bases removed from V and 8 bases from J, the gap between germline ends came to 12 bases. The V gene's germline CDR1 is ENHRY and CDR2 SYGVKD. The CDR3 consists of 13 residues. The CDR3 spells CAISEVILGEAFF. The DNA of the CDR3 is TGTGCCATCAGTGAGGTTATACTGGGGGAAGCTTTCTTT.

The V gene is TRBV30, the J gene TRBJ1-4, with D possibly matching TRBD1 (5 bases). CDR3 length: 13 residues. Germline CDR1 reads GTSNPN; CDR2 reads SVGIG (reference sequence). V lost 2 bases and J lost 7, with 11 bases in between. The CDR3 region is CAWSLKGLEKLFF. The DNA for the CDR3 is TGTGCCTGGAGTTTAAAGGGGCTTGAAAAACTGTTTTTT.

The chain carries TRBV28 and TRBJ1-5, with 10 bases that match TRBD1. Germline CDR1 is MDHEN and CDR2 is SYDVKM. J was trimmed by 4 bases and V by 6 bases; bases with no gene match: 6. CDR3 length equals 15 residues. CDR3 nucleotides: TGTGCCAGCAGAGAGACAGGGGGCCTGAATCAGCCCCAGCATTTT. Residues: CASRETGGLNQPQHF.

V gene TRBV9 combines with J gene TRBJ1-5; D might be TRBD1 (6 bases). Between the trimmed V and J ends, which lost 5 bases and 4 bases, there was a span of 13 bases. The CDR3 length is 14 residues. Germline V gene lookup returns CDR1 SGDLS and CDR2 YYNGEE. CDR3 bases: TGTGCCAGCAGTCCCAGACAGGAAAATCAGCCCCAGCATTTT. Its protein is CASSPRQENQPQHF.

This clone turned up a few times. This rearrangement joins TRBV19 to TRBJ2-3; D call uncertain. Germline V gene sequence: CDR1 LNHDA, CDR2 SQIVND (reference sequence). The CDR3 sequence is 15 residues long. The germline V and J ends were trimmed by 3 bases and 0 bases, with 10 bases remaining between them. CDR3 protein: CASSIFSASTDTQYF. CDR3 sequence (DNA): TGTGCCAGTAGTATTTTTTCCGCTAGCACAGATACGCAGTATTTT.

The rearrangement joins TRBV2 to TRBJ2-5, with 14 bases identical to TRBD2. This CDR3 region has 17 residues. Germline CDR1 reads SNHLY; CDR2 reads FYNNEI. V lost 6 bases, J lost 2 bases, and 8 bases stayed unmatched. The CDR3 loop reads CASRTGTSGRLQETQYF. The DNA for the CDR3 is TGTGCCAGCAGGACCGGGACTAGCGGGAGACTACAAGAGACCCAGTACTTC.

This clone appeared a single time. This chain uses TRBV30 with TRBJ2-5; D is ambiguous. The CDR3 runs to 14 residues. Germline loops: CDR1 GTSNPN, CDR2 SVGIG (reference sequence). Trimming shortened V by 3 bases and J by 3 bases, and 14 bases separated the two germline ends. The CDR3 loop reads CAWRSPVWEETQYF. The CDR3 region has the DNA TGTGCCTGGAGGAGCCCGGTGTGGGAAGAGACCCAGTACTTC. The whole variable domain, remainder taken from reference TRBV30 and TRBJ2-5, is SQTIHQWPATLVQPVGSPLSLECTVEGTSNPNLYWYRQAAGRGLQLLFYSVGIGQISSEVPQNLSASRPQDRQFILSSKKLLLSDSGFYLCAWRSPVWEETQYFGPGTRLLVL.

This chain connects TRBV5-5 to TRBJ1-2; D gene ambiguous. V was pared by 2 bases and J by 4 bases, with 15 bases between. CDR3 length equals 15 residues. The germline gives CDR1 SGHKS, CDR2 YYEKEE (reference sequence). The DNA of the CDR3 is TGTGCCAGCAGCTTTGACGGCGCTTTGCCCTATGGCTACACCTTC. Its protein is CASSFDGALPYGYTF.

The gene calls are TRBV15 and TRBJ1-5; no clear D gene. V was shortened by 8 bases and J by 0 bases, with 20 bases between the two germline ends. Germline V lookup: CDR1 LNHNV, CDR2 YYDKDF (reference sequence). The length of the CDR3 is 17 residues. The CDR3 nucleotides read TGTGCCACCCTAGACACGCAAAAGCAATATAGCAATCAGCCCCAGCATTTT. Residues: CATLDTQKQYSNQPQHF.

This chain uses TRBV10-3 with TRBJ1-1; 10 positions match TRBD1. This CDR3 contains 15 residues. Germline V CDR1 and CDR2: ENHRY, SYGVKD. V lost 5 bases and J lost 1; bases outside the gene matches: 4. The CDR3 nucleotides are TGTGCCATCAGTTCCCGGGACAGGGGGAACACTGAAGCTTTCTTT. This encodes CAISSRDRGNTEAFF.

The genes are TRBV6-1 and TRBJ1-3; D is uncertain. Trimming stripped 4 bases from V and 0 bases from J, with 7 bases between. The CDR3 is made up of 14 amino acids. Germline loops: CDR1 MNHNS, CDR2 SASEGT. CDR3 region: CASSVSLSGNTIYF. DNA of the CDR3: TGTGCCAGCAGTGTCAGCCTCTCTGGAAACACCATATATTTT.

The chain links TRBV19 to TRBJ2-4, with 7 bases fitting TRBD1. Germline V gives CDR1 LNHDA, CDR2 SQIVND (reference sequence). Trimming at V came to 8 bases and at J to 1 base, leaving 5 bases not matched to a gene. There are 14 residues in the CDR3. The CDR3 nucleotides are TGTGCCAGTGGGCAACAGGGGGCCAAAAACATTCAGTACTTC. Translated, it gives CASGQQGAKNIQYF.

Details on this clone: Other DNA sequences from this sample encode an identical CDR3 as well. The chain combines TRBV18 with TRBJ2-7; D may correspond to TRBD1 or TRBD2 (5 bases each). The CDR3 runs to 14 residues. Germline CDR1 is KGHSH and CDR2 is LQKENI. Trimming removed 1 base from V and 0 bases from J, with 7 bases in between. The CDR3 reads CASSPRGDSYEQYF. CDR3 sequence (DNA): TGTGCCAGCTCACCACGAGGGGACTCCTACGAGCAGTACTTC.